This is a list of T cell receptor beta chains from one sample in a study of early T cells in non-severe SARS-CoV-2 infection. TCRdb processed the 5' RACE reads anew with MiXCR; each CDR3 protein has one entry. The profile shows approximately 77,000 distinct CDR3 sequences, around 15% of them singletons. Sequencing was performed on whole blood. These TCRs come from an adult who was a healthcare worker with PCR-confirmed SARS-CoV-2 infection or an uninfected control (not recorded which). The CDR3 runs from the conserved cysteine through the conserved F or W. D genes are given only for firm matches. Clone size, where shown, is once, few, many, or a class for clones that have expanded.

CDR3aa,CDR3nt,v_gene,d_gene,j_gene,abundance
CASRRLGAHEQFF,TGTGCCAGCAGGCGCCTGGGGGCACACGAGCAGTTCTTC,TRBV6-5,-,TRBJ2-1,many
CSVEERHRPGDTQYF,TGCAGCGTTGAAGAGAGGCACCGCCCCGGAGATACGCAGTATTTT,TRBV29-1,-,TRBJ2-3,many
CASSLGTGSGRETQYF,TGTGCCAGCAGCTTGGGAACGGGGAGCGGAAGAGAGACCCAGTACTTC,TRBV11-2,-,TRBJ2-5,few
CASSPGLAGGPLNEQFF,TGTGCCAGCAGTCCGGGACTAGCGGGAGGGCCTTTAAATGAGCAGTTCTTC,TRBV12-3/TRBV12-4,TRBD2,TRBJ2-1,-
CASSYYGHGGYEQYF,TGTGCCAGCAGTTACTATGGACACGGCGGATACGAGCAGTACTTC,TRBV28,-,TRBJ2-7,-
CASSILVLGNEKLFF,TGTGCCAGTAGTATTCTAGTCCTAGGGAATGAAAAACTGTTTTTT,TRBV19,-,TRBJ1-4,few
CASSINLGWETYNEQFF,TGTGCCAGCAGCATCAACCTAGGGTGGGAGACCTACAATGAGCAGTTCTTC,TRBV11-2,-,TRBJ2-1,-
CASTPTSSETQYF,TGTGCCAGTACCCCGACTAGCTCGGAGACCCAGTACTTC,TRBV19,TRBD2,TRBJ2-5,-
CASSLRLAVTDTQYF,TGTGCCAGCAGTCTACGACTAGCAGTGACAGATACGCAGTATTTT,TRBV2,TRBD2,TRBJ2-3,-
CASSFGGGSPLHF,TGTGCCAGCAGCTTCGGGGGAGGCTCACCCCTCCACTTT,TRBV7-3,-,TRBJ1-6,many
CASSSTGGLNTEAFF,TGTGCCAGCAGCTCGACAGGGGGCTTGAACACTGAAGCTTTCTTT,TRBV7-3,TRBD1,TRBJ1-1,few
CAISERASGGPYQETQYF,TGTGCCATCAGTGAGAGGGCTAGCGGGGGCCCGTACCAAGAGACCCAGTACTTC,TRBV10-3,TRBD2,TRBJ2-5,few
CASSLRREGSTDTQYF,TGTGCCAGCAGTTTACGGCGGGAGGGAAGCACAGATACGCAGTATTTT,TRBV28,TRBD2,TRBJ2-3,few
CASSSRTAFYEQYF,TGTGCCAGCAGCTCCCGGACAGCGTTCTACGAGCAGTACTTC,TRBV7-9,-,TRBJ2-7,few
CASSRREGLSNEQFF,TGTGCCAGCAGCCGAAGAGAGGGATTGTCGAATGAGCAGTTCTTC,TRBV3-1,-,TRBJ2-1,few
CAISSTENTEAFF,TGTGCCATCAGCTCGACAGAAAACACTGAAGCTTTCTTT,TRBV10-3,-,TRBJ1-1,few
CASSLAAKQFF,TGTGCCAGCAGTCTAGCGGCTAAGCAGTTCTTC,TRBV12-3/TRBV12-4,TRBD2,TRBJ2-1,few
CASSFLAEQYF,TGTGCCAGCAGCTTCCTCGCCGAGCAGTACTTC,TRBV3-1,-,TRBJ2-7,-
CASSPLADSYEQYF,TGCGCCAGCAGCCCGCTAGCAGACTCCTACGAGCAGTACTTC,TRBV4-1,-,TRBJ2-7,-
CASSLGTALNSPLHF,TGTGCCAGCAGCTTAGGGACTGCCCTCAATTCACCCCTCCACTTT,TRBV7-8,-,TRBJ1-6,few
CASSLEGGTEAFF,TGCGCCAGCAGCTTGGAAGGGGGTACTGAAGCTTTCTTT,TRBV5-1,-,TRBJ1-1,once
CATTSGGSPTDTQYF,TGTGCCACCACTAGCGGGGGGTCTCCCACAGATACGCAGTATTTT,TRBV6-5,TRBD2,TRBJ2-3,-
CASSLAGAANYGYTF,TGTGCCAGCAGTTTAGCAGGGGCCGCAAACTATGGCTACACCTTC,TRBV28,-,TRBJ1-2,-
CSAIDRGLYNEQFF,TGCAGCGCTATAGACAGGGGGCTCTACAATGAGCAGTTCTTC,TRBV29-1,TRBD1,TRBJ2-1,many
CSARDRGQGTEAFF,TGCAGTGCTAGAGATCGGGGACAGGGCACTGAAGCTTTCTTT,TRBV20-1,TRBD1,TRBJ1-1,-
CASSPHRGGGYGYTF,TGTGCCAGTAGTCCTCACAGGGGAGGAGGCTATGGCTACACCTTC,TRBV19,TRBD1,TRBJ1-2,-
CASTTGDRTDTQYF,TGCGCCAGCACTACAGGCGATCGCACAGATACGCAGTATTTT,TRBV5-1,-,TRBJ2-3,few
CASSLRKTPDTQYF,TGCGCCAGCAGCTTACGAAAGACCCCAGATACGCAGTATTTT,TRBV5-1,-,TRBJ2-3,-
CSVPTGPDTGEQFF,TGCAGTGTTCCGACAGGGCCAGACACCGGGGAGCAGTTTTTT,TRBV20-1,TRBD1,TRBJ2-2,once
CASSEGRRNTEAFF,TGTGCCAGCAGTGAAGGGAGGAGGAACACTGAAGCTTTCTTT,TRBV2,-,TRBJ1-1,few
CASSEEATANYGYTF,TGTGCCAGCAGCGAGGAGGCGACAGCTAACTATGGCTACACCTTC,TRBV9,-,TRBJ1-2,few
CASSLDLGSPLHF,TGTGCCAGCAGCTTAGACTTGGGGTCACCCCTCCACTTT,TRBV11-2,-,TRBJ1-6,-
CASSVAGVHQETQYF,TGTGCCAGCAGCGTAGCGGGGGTACACCAAGAGACCCAGTACTTC,TRBV9,-,TRBJ2-5,-
CASSYGLADNEQFF,TGTGCCAGCAGCTACGGACTAGCGGACAATGAGCAGTTCTTC,TRBV3-1,TRBD2,TRBJ2-1,few
CASSQGASGEQYF,TGTGCCAGCAGTCAGGGGGCGTCAGGGGAGCAGTACTTC,TRBV27,TRBD1,TRBJ2-7,-
CASSFTGSGANVLTF,TGTGCCAGCAGTTTCACGGGCTCTGGGGCCAACGTCCTGACTTTC,TRBV12-3/TRBV12-4,-,TRBJ2-6,many
CASSVDPEWPYNEQFF,TGTGCCAGCAGCGTAGACCCCGAATGGCCCTACAATGAGCAGTTCTTC,TRBV9,-,TRBJ2-1,-
CASSPPGQASYNEQFF,TGTGCCAGCTCACCACCGGGACAGGCCTCCTACAATGAGCAGTTCTTC,TRBV18,TRBD1,TRBJ2-1,few
CASSSPSGQGGYEQYF,TGTGCCAGCAGCTCCCCTTCGGGACAGGGGGGGTACGAGCAGTACTTC,TRBV13,TRBD1,TRBJ2-7,few
CASSLTNQPNQPQHF,TGTGCCAGCAGCTTAACGAATCAGCCCAATCAGCCCCAGCATTTT,TRBV7-3,-,TRBJ1-5,many
CSARDRDRGLFYEQYF,TGCAGTGCTAGAGACCGGGACAGGGGCTTGTTCTACGAGCAGTACTTC,TRBV20-1,TRBD1,TRBJ2-7,few
CASSFKNSNQPQHF,TGTGCCAGCAGTTTCAAGAATAGCAATCAGCCCCAGCATTTT,TRBV27,-,TRBJ1-5,few
CASSSSVTGGSTDTQYF,TGTGCCAGCAGTTCCTCCGTGACAGGGGGTAGCACAGATACGCAGTATTTT,TRBV28,TRBD1,TRBJ2-3,-
CASSLRAGAFLDNEQFF,TGTGCCAGCAGCTTACGAGCGGGGGCCTTCCTTGACAATGAGCAGTTCTTC,TRBV7-3,TRBD2,TRBJ2-1,few
CASSTYPKESDTQYF,TGTGCCAGCAGCACATACCCCAAGGAATCAGATACGCAGTATTTT,TRBV14,-,TRBJ2-3,few
CASLTSTTGTRADEQFF,TGTGCCAGCCTCACCAGCACTACCGGGACTAGAGCGGATGAGCAGTTCTTC,TRBV12-3/TRBV12-4,TRBD2,TRBJ2-1,few
CASSAQGQRNEKLFF,TGTGCCAGCAGTGCCCAGGGACAGAGAAATGAAAAACTGTTTTTT,TRBV12-3/TRBV12-4,TRBD1,TRBJ1-4,few
CASTSITRTSGRAYEQYF,TGTGCCAGCACCTCCATAACTCGGACTAGCGGGAGGGCCTACGAGCAGTACTTC,TRBV7-2,TRBD2,TRBJ2-7,few
CASSRTVYNSPLHF,TGTGCCAGCAGCAGGACAGTTTATAATTCACCCCTCCACTTT,TRBV28,-,TRBJ1-6,few
CASSTSPEEEKLFF,TGTGCCAGCAGCACGTCCCCGGAAGAAGAAAAACTGTTTTTT,TRBV12-3/TRBV12-4,-,TRBJ1-4,-
CSASPPGQGVSPLHF,TGCAGTGCTAGCCCACCGGGACAGGGGGTTTCACCCCTCCACTTT,TRBV20-1,TRBD1,TRBJ1-6,many
CASSLDLAVNQETQYF,TGTGCCAGCAGCCTGGACCTAGCGGTTAACCAAGAGACCCAGTACTTC,TRBV3-1,TRBD2,TRBJ2-5,few
CASSPDRQYEQYF,TGTGCCAGCTCCCCCGATAGACAGTACGAGCAGTACTTC,TRBV18,-,TRBJ2-7,many
CASSPGQVSLSTNEKLFF,TGTGCCAGCAGTCCGGGACAGGTCTCGCTTTCAACTAATGAAAAACTGTTTTTT,TRBV6-1,TRBD1,TRBJ1-4,few
CASRPSGERSGELFF,TGTGCCAGCAGGCCTAGCGGAGAGCGTTCCGGGGAGCTGTTTTTT,TRBV6-2/TRBV6-3,TRBD2,TRBJ2-2,-
CASSGNSDEQYF,TGTGCCAGTAGTGGAAACAGCGACGAGCAGTACTTC,TRBV19,-,TRBJ2-7,-